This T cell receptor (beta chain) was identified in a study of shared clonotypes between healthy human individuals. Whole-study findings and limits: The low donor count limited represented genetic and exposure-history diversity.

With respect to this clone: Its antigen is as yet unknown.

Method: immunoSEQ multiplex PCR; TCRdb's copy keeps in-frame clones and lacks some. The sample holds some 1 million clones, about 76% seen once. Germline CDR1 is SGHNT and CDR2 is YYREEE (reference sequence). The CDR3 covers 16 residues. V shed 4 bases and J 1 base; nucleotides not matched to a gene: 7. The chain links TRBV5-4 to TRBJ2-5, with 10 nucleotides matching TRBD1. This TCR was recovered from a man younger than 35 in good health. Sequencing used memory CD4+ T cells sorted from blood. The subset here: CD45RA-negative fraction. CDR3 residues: CASSLTTGGFQETQYF. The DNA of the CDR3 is TGTGCCAGCAGCCTCACGACAGGGGGCTTCCAAGAGACCCAGTACTTC.